The next 17 T cell receptor beta chains were all read from a single sample in a study of T-cell reconstitution after alpha-beta-depleted transplantation in children. For TCRbeta, the library was prepared with unique molecular identifiers. TCRdb independently ran MiXCR on the PCR reads; one entry per CDR3 protein. The data show 600,000 to 700,000 distinct CDR3 sequences, over 15% seen once. The sequences come from PBMCs from the stem cell graft donor, collected from the stem cell graft. These receptors were obtained from a human donor who donated a stem cell graft to a child with acute myeloid leukemia.

This clonotype was observed at least ten times. The chain employs TRBV20-1 and TRBJ2-3, with 10 bases that match TRBD2. The length of the CDR3 is 14 residues. V lost 6 bases and J lost 1; bases outside the gene matches: 4. Germline V gene lookup returns CDR1 DFQATT and CDR2 SNEGSKA (reference sequence). CDR3 coding DNA: TGCAGTGCCCTGGGACTAGCGCGCACAGATACGCAGTATTTT. This gives the protein CSALGLARTDTQYF.

This clonotype was picked up a small number of times. The rearrangement uses TRBV10-3 and TRBJ2-5, with 9 bases identical to TRBD1. Germline CDR1 is ENHRY and CDR2 is SYGVKD. CDR3 length: 16 amino acids. V was pared by 2 bases and J by 5 bases, with 9 bases of the junction left unmatched. CDR3 sequence reads: CAISEGPDRGWETQYF. For the CDR3, the DNA is TGTGCCATCAGTGAGGGTCCGGACAGGGGATGGGAGACCCAGTACTTC.

This clonotype was recorded once. One base away lies a much larger clone, so this may be a sequencing read error. The chain joins TRBV20-1 to TRBJ2-1, with TRBD1 matching over 8 bases. V lost 5 bases, J lost 7 bases, and 10 bases stayed unmatched. Germline lookup yields CDR1 DFQATT and CDR2 SNEGSKA (reference sequence). CDR3 length: 14 amino acids. Written as DNA, the CDR3 is TGCAGTGCTCCCGGGACAGGCCCTTTTAATGAGCAGTTCTTC. This gives the protein CSAPGTGPFNEQFF.

The chain couples TRBV15 to TRBJ2-5; D gene ambiguous. V was clipped by 5 bases and J by 5 bases, with 6 bases between them. This CDR3 spans 11 amino acids. Germline assignment: CDR1 LNHNV and CDR2 YYDKDF (reference sequence). CDR3 coding DNA: TGTGCCACCAGCTCGAGGGAGACCCAGTACTTC. It translates to CATSSRETQYF.

Ten or more counts support this clonotype. This chain joins TRBV29-1 and TRBJ2-5; 8 bases agree with TRBD2. This CDR3 comprises 16 residues. CDR1 is SQVTM, CDR2 ANQGSEA, per germline. V lost 0 bases and J lost 4; bases outside the gene matches: 10. The CDR3 DNA reads as TGCAGCGTTGAAGATCTTAGGTTGACTAGCGTAGAGACCCAGTACTTC. This encodes CSVEDLRLTSVETQYF.

J is TRBJ2-3 and V is TRBV5-1; possible D gene TRBD1, 5 bases. Germline CDR1 reads SGHRS; CDR2 reads YFSETQ. The CDR3 spans 14 residues. V lost 4 bases, J lost 2 bases, and 11 bases lay in between. CDR3 region: CASSRQKPTDTQYF. For the CDR3, the DNA is TGCGCCAGCAGCCGACAGAAGCCCACAGATACGCAGTATTTT.

Concerning this clonotype itself: A read error may explain this, as a much larger clone is one base away. The final CDR3 position lacks the conserved phenylalanine or tryptophan, pointing to a likely read error. This chain uses TRBV10-3 with TRBJ2-3, with 9 bases aligning to TRBD2. V lost 6 bases, J lost 2 bases, and 6 bases stayed unmatched. Per the germline V gene, CDR1 is ENHRY and CDR2 is SYGVKD. The CDR3 is made up of 15 amino acids. The CDR3 is CAISRSGGPTDTQYI. The CDR3 coding sequence is TGTGCCATCAGCCGTAGCGGGGGACCCACAGATACGCAGTATATT.

The V gene is TRBV24-1, the J gene TRBJ2-5; 9 bases match TRBD1. The CDR3 is made up of 15 amino acids. Germline V gives CDR1 KGHDR, CDR2 SFDVKD. V dropped 5 bases and J dropped 6; count of bases not matched to a gene: 9. CDR3 region: CATSGAGTGMKTQYF. CDR3 DNA sequence: TGTGCCACCAGTGGGGCCGGGACAGGGATGAAGACCCAGTACTTC.

The chain uses TRBV25-1 and TRBJ2-5; 7 positions match TRBD1. The CDR3 runs to 15 residues. In germline, CDR1 is MGHDK, CDR2 SYGVNS. V shed 8 bases, J shed 1 base, and the junction held 10 bases outside the gene matches. Here the CDR3 DNA reads TGTGCCAGCGGGTCGACAGGGACCGTCCAAGAGACCCAGTACTTC. Encoded protein: CASGSTGTVQETQYF.

Worth noting for this clonotype: At one end, the junction sequence differs from germline, possibly due to a read error. CDR3 DNA sequence: TGCAGTGGTAGAGTACGGGAACAGGGGTTAGGAAGTTGGAGTGAAAAACTGTTTTTT. Residues: CSGRVREQGLGSWSEKLFF. The genes are TRBV20-1 and TRBJ1-4; 7 nucleotides line up with TRBD1. This CDR3 has 19 residues. Looked up from germline, CDR1 is DFQATT and CDR2 is SNEGSKA (reference sequence).

This chain connects TRBV13 to TRBJ2-7; 9 nucleotides line up with TRBD1. Per germline, CDR1 PRHDT and CDR2 FYEKMQ (reference sequence). Germline trimming cut 5 bases from V and 5 bases from J; bases unmatched to any gene: 7. The CDR3 sequence is 14 residues long. The chain's CDR3 is CASSNRDRGNEQYF. The CDR3 DNA reads as TGTGCCAGCAGCAACCGCGACAGGGGGAACGAGCAGTACTTC. Full variable domain (missing parts from reference TRBV13 and TRBJ2-7): AAGVIQSPRHLIKEKRETATLKCYPIPRHDTVYWYQQGPGQDPQFLISFYEKMQSDKGSIPDRFSAQQFSDYHSELNMSSLELGDSALYFCASSNRDRGNEQYFGPGTRLTVT.

This clonotype was counted only a few times. The genes are TRBV6-2 or TRBV6-3 and TRBJ2-7, with D perhaps assigned TRBD1 or TRBD2 (6 bases each). Germline lookup yields CDR1 MNHEY and CDR2 SVGEGT. Trimming pared 1 base from V and 7 bases from J, leaving 11 bases between. This CDR3 has 13 residues. CDR3 sequence (DNA): TGTGCCAGCAGTTACTTCCAGGGGAGGGAGCAGTACTTC. Amino acids: CASSYFQGREQYF.

The table lists this clonotype with many counts. The rearrangement joins TRBV29-1 to TRBJ1-2; D possibly corresponds to TRBD1 (6 bases). Germline V gene data show CDR1 as SQVTM and CDR2 as ANQGSEA. The CDR3 contains 14 residues. Trimming cost V 3 bases and J 7 bases, with 18 bases left between them. CDR3 loop: CSVDSGYRAGGYTF. The CDR3 DNA follows: TGCAGCGTTGACTCGGGCTACAGGGCGGGTGGCTACACCTTC.

This clonotype appeared a few times. The gene calls are TRBV5-1 and TRBJ2-1; D is possibly TRBD2 (7 bases). The CDR3 length is 14 residues. The V gene lost 3 bases and the J gene lost 9 bases, with 16 bases spanning the gap. CDR1 and CDR2 from the germline V gene are SGHRS and YFSETQ. The CDR3 DNA reads TGCGCCAGCAGCTCTTCGGGGGGCCAGGGTGAGCAGTTCTTC. This translates into CASSSSGGQGEQFF. Variable domain in full (rest from reference TRBV5-1 and TRBJ2-1): KAGVTQTPRYLIKTRGQQVTLSCSPISGHRSVSWYQQTPGQGLQFLFEYFSETQRNKGNFPGRFSGRQFSNSRSEMNVSTLELGDSALYLCASSSSGGQGEQFFGPGTRLTVL.

The sample holds a few counts of this clonotype. V usage is TRBV13 and J usage is TRBJ2-1, with a weak D call TRBD1 (6 bases). The CDR3 consists of 18 residues. Germline CDR1 PRHDT, CDR2 FYEKMQ (reference sequence). The V gene lost 5 bases and the J gene lost 0 bases, with 20 bases spanning the gap. The CDR3 region has the DNA TGTGCCAGCAGCGTTGACTACAGGGATTCGAGCTCCTACAATGAGCAGTTCTTC. Its translation is CASSVDYRDSSSYNEQFF.

The chain joins TRBV4-1 to TRBJ2-6; D gene unclear. CDR3 length: 16 residues. V lost 1 base, J lost 0 bases, and 7 bases lay in between. Germline loops: CDR1 MGHRA, CDR2 YSYEKL. CDR3 region: CASSQGGSSGANVLTF. The CDR3 DNA is TGCGCCAGCAGCCAAGGAGGCAGCTCTGGGGCCAACGTCCTGACTTTC.

This clonotype was found many times. The J gene is TRBJ2-7, the V gene TRBV6-5; TRBD2 might be the D (5 bases). This CDR3 is 13 amino acids long. Germline V gives CDR1 MNHEY, CDR2 SVGAGI. The V and J ends lost 3 bases and 4 bases respectively, with 10 bases between them. The CDR3: CASSYSRGYEQYV. The CDR3 DNA follows: TGTGCCAGCAGTTATTCCCGGGGATACGAGCAGTACGTC.